This record concerns one T cell receptor beta chain sequence. This entry comes from a study of blood T cell repertoires in COVID-19. TCRdb's table, derived via immunoSEQ multiplex PCR, lists solely in-frame clones and lacks some. This sample has hundreds of thousands of clones; roughly nine tenths occur once, and the top ten carry 2.9%. Germline V lookup: CDR1 SGHTA, CDR2 FQGNSA. Trimming left V 5 bases short and J 7 bases short, with 14 bases between. The CDR3 totals 13 residues. The clonotype was recovered from a woman aged 50 to 60 who had been exposed to COVID-19. Material for sequencing was PBMCs or T cells enriched from blood (not recorded which). This sequence joins TRBV7-2 and TRBJ1-2, with a possible D match to TRBD1 (6 bases). The CDR3 loop is CASSPGAGAGYTF. CDR3 in DNA: TGTGCCAGCAGCCCAGGGGCCGGGGCTGGCTACACCTTC.